This TCR beta chain comes out of a study of shared clonotypes between healthy human individuals. CD45RO-negative CD8 cells positively selected for CCR7 made up the naive population, which excluded terminally differentiated effector memory CD45RA+ cells. Assay used: immunoSEQ multiplex PCR; TCRdb lists only in-frame clones, some missing. The sample shows about 2.2 million clones, about 92% of them seen only once. On this clone: The antigen is not known.

Findings and caveats of the study: Incompleteness in sorted-subset sequencing, despite large depth, was shown by rarefaction.

V dropped 6 bases and J dropped 1 base, with 13 bases sitting between them. Germline lookup yields CDR1 SGHAT and CDR2 FQNNGV. This CDR3 is 14 amino acids long. Sequenced: naive CD8+ T cells from PBMCs. The chain combines TRBV11-2 with TRBJ2-7, with D possibly matching TRBD2 (5 bases). The receptor was derived from a man aged 18 to 30 in good health. Some clones in this sample may be carry-over from other donors' samples. CDR3 DNA sequence: TGTGCCAGCAGTTCATGGACTGGATCCTACGAGCAGTACTTC. Translating it yields CASSSWTGSYEQYF.